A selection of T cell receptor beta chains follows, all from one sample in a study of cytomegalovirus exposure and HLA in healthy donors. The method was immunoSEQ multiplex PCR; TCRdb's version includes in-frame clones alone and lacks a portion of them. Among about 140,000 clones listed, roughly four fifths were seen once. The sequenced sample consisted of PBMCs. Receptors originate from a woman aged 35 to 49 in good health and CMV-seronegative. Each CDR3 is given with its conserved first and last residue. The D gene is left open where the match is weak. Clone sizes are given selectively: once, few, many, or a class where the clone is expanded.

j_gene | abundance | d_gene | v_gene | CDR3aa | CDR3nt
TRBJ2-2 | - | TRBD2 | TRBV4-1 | CASSQGLAGGNTGELFF | TGCGCCAGCAGCCAAGGTCTGGCGGGAGGGAACACCGGGGAGCTGTTTTTT
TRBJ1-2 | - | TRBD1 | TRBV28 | CASSSGQGDYGYTF | TGTGCCAGCAGTTCAGGACAGGGGGACTATGGCTACACCTTC
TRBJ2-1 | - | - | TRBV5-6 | CASSPGWSYNEQFF | TGTGCCAGCAGCCCAGGTTGGTCCTACAATGAGCAGTTCTTC
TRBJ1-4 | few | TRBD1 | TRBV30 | CAWSRGTGDNEKLFF | TGTGCCTGGAGTCGAGGGACAGGGGATAATGAAAAACTGTTTTTT
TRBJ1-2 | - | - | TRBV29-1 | CSVLLSGLGLGYTF | TGCAGCGTTTTGTTAAGTGGTCTAGGCCTTGGCTACACCTTC
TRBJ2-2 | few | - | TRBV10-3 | CAIRMGVSNTGELFF | TGTGCCATCAGGATGGGAGTTTCGAACACCGGGGAGCTGTTTTTT
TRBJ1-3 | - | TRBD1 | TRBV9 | CASSLGEGALGNTIYF | TGTGCCAGCAGTCTGGGAGAGGGGGCGCTTGGAAACACCATATATTTT
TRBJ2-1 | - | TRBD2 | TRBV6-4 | CASTLVAGYNEQFF | TGTGCCAGCACCTTGGTAGCGGGGTACAATGAGCAGTTCTTC
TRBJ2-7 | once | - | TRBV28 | CASNLDLLTYEQYF | TGTGCCAGCAACCTAGACCTTTTAACCTACGAGCAGTACTTC
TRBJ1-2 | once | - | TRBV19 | CASKSSRANYGYTF | TGTGCCAGTAAGTCCTCGCGCGCTAACTATGGCTACACCTTC
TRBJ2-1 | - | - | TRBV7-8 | CASRQGPKSSYNEQFF | TGTGCCAGCAGGCAGGGTCCTAAAAGCTCCTACAATGAGCAGTTCTTC
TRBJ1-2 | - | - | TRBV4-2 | CASSQGGGDSLAYGYTF | TGTGCCAGCAGCCAAGGGGGGGGAGACAGTTTAGCCTACGGCTACACCTTC
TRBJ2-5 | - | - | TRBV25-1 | CASRGRVFVGETQYF | TGTGCCAGCAGGGGCAGGGTTTTCGTAGGGGAGACCCAGTACTTC
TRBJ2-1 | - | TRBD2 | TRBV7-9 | CASSPTGTSIYYNEQFF | TGTGCCAGCAGCCCAACCGGGACTAGTATTTACTACAATGAGCAGTTCTTC
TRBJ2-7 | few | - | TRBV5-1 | CASSLGREYEQYF | TGCGCCAGCAGCTTGGGCAGGGAATACGAGCAGTACTTC
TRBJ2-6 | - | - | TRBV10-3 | CAISAGGRSSGANVLTF | TGTGCCATCAGTGCGGGGGGCCGCTCTTCTGGGGCCAACGTCCTGACTTTC
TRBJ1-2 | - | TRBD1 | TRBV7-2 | CASSLEEYRGSIYGYTF | TGTGCCAGCAGCTTAGAGGAATACAGGGGGTCTATCTATGGCTACACCTTC
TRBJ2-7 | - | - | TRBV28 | CASSLWEEQYF | TGTGCCAGCAGTTTATGGGAGGAGCAGTACTTC
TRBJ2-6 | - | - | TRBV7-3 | CASSFSRDSGANVLTF | TGTGCCAGCAGCTTCTCGCGGGACTCTGGGGCCAACGTCCTGACTTTC
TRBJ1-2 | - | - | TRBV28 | CASSSQGGYSLYVYTF | TGTGCCAGCAGTTCCCAAGGGGGTTATTCCCTCTATGTCTACACCTTC
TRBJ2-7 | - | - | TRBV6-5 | CASRGKGVYEQYF | TGTGCCAGCAGAGGAAAGGGGGTCTACGAGCAGTACTTC
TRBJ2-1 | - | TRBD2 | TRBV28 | CASGGREVDYNEQFF | TGTGCCAGCGGAGGGCGGGAGGTTGACTACAATGAGCAGTTCTTC
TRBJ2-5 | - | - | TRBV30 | CAWNQGRGVQETQYF | TGTGCCTGGAACCAAGGCAGGGGAGTTCAGGAGACCCAGTACTTC
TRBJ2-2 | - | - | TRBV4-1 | CASSQDLRGTGELFF | TGCGCCAGCAGCCAAGATTTACGCGGGACCGGGGAGCTGTTTTTT